A single sample gave rise to the 31 T cell receptor beta chains below, sequenced in a study of T cells in Graves' hyperthyroidism and ophthalmopathy. Researchers amplified the TCR beta CDR3 regions from RNA transcripts. HTBI primers drove first-round RT-PCR of the TCR CDR3. TCRdb redid the calling of the multiplex PCR reads with MiXCR, one entry per CDR3 protein. The sample lists more than 550,000 distinct CDR3 sequences; approximately 42% were seen once. Sequences were obtained from peripheral blood or thyroid tissue (not recorded which). All receptors come from an adult man with Graves' disease, either hyperthyroidism or ophthalmopathy (not recorded which).

In this sample, this clonotype turned up many times. The rearrangement uses TRBV20-1 and TRBJ2-7, with 10 bases identical to TRBD2. With 4 bases clipped from V and 2 bases from J, the junction kept 5 bases outside the gene matches. Germline V lookup: CDR1 DFQATT, CDR2 SNEGSKA (reference sequence). The CDR3 extends over 14 amino acids. The CDR3 region is CSAKAGGLPYEQYF. The CDR3 DNA sequence: TGCAGTGCTAAAGCGGGAGGGCTACCCTACGAGCAGTACTTC.

The chain combines TRBV7-9 with TRBJ1-6; D is unresolved. The CDR3 totals 9 residues. V lost 11 bases, J lost 9 bases, and 5 bases lay in between. Per germline, CDR1 SEHNR and CDR2 FQNEAQ (reference sequence). The CDR3 loop reads CAASSPLHF. The CDR3 region has the DNA TGTGCCGCGAGTTCACCCCTCCACTTT.

This clonotype was seen repeatedly, ten times or more. The chain recombines TRBV7-8 with TRBJ1-4; no clear D gene. V lost 6 bases and J 8 bases, leaving 13 bases between the germline ends. The CDR3 runs to 13 residues. Germline V gene lookup returns CDR1 SGHVS and CDR2 FQNEAQ. CDR3 loop: CASRPPAGEKLFF. CDR3 nucleotides: TGTGCCAGCAGGCCACCGGCGGGGGAAAAACTGTTTTTT.

The chain carries TRBV9 and TRBJ1-3; maybe TRBD1 (5 bases). The V gene lost 4 bases and the J gene lost 1 base, with 9 bases spanning the gap. The CDR3 has 14 amino acids. Looked up from germline, CDR1 is SGDLS and CDR2 is YYNGEE. CDR3 DNA sequence: TGTGCCAGCAGCCACGGGGGATCTGGAAACACCATATATTTT. Protein sequence: CASSHGGSGNTIYF.

The table lists this clonotype with a count of one. The chain recombines TRBV24-1 with TRBJ1-3; maybe TRBD1 (5 bases). The CDR3 is 15 residues long. Germline V gives CDR1 KGHDR, CDR2 SFDVKD. Trimming removed 7 bases at V and 4 bases at J, with 16 bases between. CDR3 bases: TGTGCCACCAGCGTATCCGGGACTGCCGGAAACACCATATATTTT. Protein product: CATSVSGTAGNTIYF.

This chain connects TRBV2 to TRBJ1-2; 9 nucleotides match TRBD1. Germline trimming cut 5 bases from V and 6 bases from J; bases unmatched to any gene: 10. The CDR3 contains 15 residues. Germline lookup yields CDR1 SNHLY and CDR2 FYNNEI. The CDR3 region is CASSLGQGVLNGYTF. In nucleotides, the CDR3 is TGTGCCAGCAGTCTGGGACAGGGCGTGTTAAATGGCTACACCTTC.

The chain recombines TRBV20-1 with TRBJ1-5, with 7 bases fitting TRBD1. Germline assignment: CDR1 DFQATT and CDR2 SNEGSKA (reference sequence). The CDR3 loop spans 12 amino acids. The DNA of the CDR3 is TGCAGCGCGGGACAGAGCAATCAGCCCCAGCATTTT. Residues: CSAGQSNQPQHF.

J is TRBJ1-6 and V is TRBV3-1, with 7 bases matching TRBD1. After removal of 3 bases from V and 7 bases from J, the junction contained 3 bases not matched to a gene. The CDR3 is made up of 14 amino acids. Germline CDR1 reads LGHDT; CDR2 reads YNNKEL (reference sequence). The CDR3 DNA follows: TGTGCCAGCAGCCAGCGGGACAGCAATTCACCCCTCCACTTT. Translation gives CASSQRDSNSPLHF.

This clonotype was recorded only once. The V call is TRBV6-2 or TRBV6-3, the J call TRBJ2-5, with 9 bases matching TRBD1. This CDR3 has 15 amino acids. The germline V gene encodes CDR1 MNHEY and CDR2 SVGEGT. V lost 8 bases, J lost 5 bases, and 12 bases stayed unmatched. This chain's CDR3 is CASARTGANGETQYF. In DNA form, the CDR3 reads TGTGCCAGCGCGCGGACAGGGGCGAACGGGGAGACCCAGTACTTC.

This clonotype was seen just once. The CDR3 DNA reads TGTGCCAGCAGCGGAGGTACTAATGGCTACACCTTC. Amino acids: CASSGGTNGYTF. This chain uses TRBV2 with TRBJ1-2; unclear D gene. Germline assignment: CDR1 SNHLY and CDR2 FYNNEI. With 6 bases removed from V and 6 bases from J, the gap between germline ends came to 11 bases. The CDR3 spans 12 residues. Together with reference TRBV2 and TRBJ1-2, the CDR3 gives the full variable domain: EPEVTQTPSHQVTQMGQEVILRCVPISNHLYFYWYRQILGQKVEFLVSFYNNEISEKSEIFDDQFSVERPDGSNFTLKIRSTKLEDSAMYFCASSGGTNGYTFGSGTRLTVV.

This clonotype was seen once. The rearrangement links TRBV6-1 to TRBJ1-1; D is undetermined. V shed 7 bases and J shed 7 bases, with 7 bases lying between them. This CDR3 comprises 10 residues. Germline loops: CDR1 MNHNS, CDR2 SASEGT. The CDR3 reads CASILGEAFF. As DNA, the CDR3 is TGTGCCAGCATCCTGGGTGAAGCTTTCTTT.

In its sample, this clonotype was seen a few times. V usage is TRBV19 and J usage is TRBJ1-4; TRBD1 matches 8 bases. The V gene end was trimmed by 4 bases and the J gene end by 2 bases; junction bases not matched to a gene: 6. CDR3 length: 16 residues. The germline V gene has CDR1 LNHDA and CDR2 SQIVND (reference sequence). The CDR3 nucleotides read TGTGCCAGTAGTAGTATAGACAGGGGTACTAATGAAAAACTGTTTTTT. It specifies CASSSIDRGTNEKLFF.

The chain combines TRBV2 with TRBJ1-6, with 12 bases fitting TRBD1. The CDR3 spans 15 residues. Germline assignment: CDR1 SNHLY and CDR2 FYNNEI. The V gene end was trimmed by 6 bases and the J gene end by 8 bases; junction bases not matched to a gene: 5. CDR3 sequence (DNA): TGTGCCAGCAGGGAGGGACAGGGGGCCTATTCACCCCTCCACTTT. Amino acids: CASREGQGAYSPLHF. The full variable domain, with the rest looked up from reference TRBV2 and TRBJ1-6, is EPEVTQTPSHQVTQMGQEVILRCVPISNHLYFYWYRQILGQKVEFLVSFYNNEISEKSEIFDDQFSVERPDGSNFTLKIRSTKLEDSAMYFCASREGQGAYSPLHFGNGTRLTVT.

The chain uses TRBV2 and TRBJ1-6, with D maybe TRBD1 (6 bases). Per germline, CDR1 SNHLY and CDR2 FYNNEI. The V end was cut by 8 bases, the J end by 6 bases, with 14 bases between. The CDR3 contains 14 residues. CDR3 nucleotide sequence: TGTGCCAGCGTTGAAGGACAGCTTAATTCACCCCTCCACTTT. Encoded protein: CASVEGQLNSPLHF.

There are many counts of this clonotype. The chain recombines TRBV10-3 with TRBJ1-2, with 7 positions matching TRBD1. Losses at the gene ends were 2 bases for V and 8 bases for J; bases not matched to a gene: 8. This CDR3 has 14 amino acids. CDR1 and CDR2 from the germline V gene are ENHRY and SYGVKD. DNA for the CDR3: TGTGCCATCAGTGAGGCTGGGACAGTCTCGGGCTACACCTTC. Translating gives CAISEAGTVSGYTF.

The chain employs TRBV7-8 and TRBJ1-5, with D perhaps TRBD1 (5 bases). Germline-derived CDR1 and CDR2 are SGHVS and FQNEAQ. V was trimmed by 0 bases and J by 3 bases, leaving 18 bases between them. The CDR3 runs to 18 residues. The CDR3 nucleotides are TGTGCCAGCAGCTTAGCGTCGATTGTGGGGGAAGACAATCAGCCCCAGCATTTT. Its protein product is CASSLASIVGEDNQPQHF.

The V call is TRBV7-2, the J call TRBJ1-1; the match to TRBD1 covers 8 bases. This CDR3 contains 15 residues. CDR1 is SGHTA and CDR2 is FQGNSA in the germline V gene. V lost 2 bases, J lost 6 bases, and 8 bases stayed unmatched. The CDR3 DNA is TGTGCCAGCAGCTTATCAGCAGGGGGCCGCCCTGAAGCTTTCTTT. Amino acids: CASSLSAGGRPEAFF. The whole variable domain, filled in from reference TRBV7-2 and TRBJ1-1, reads GAGVSQSPSNKVTEKGKDVELRCDPISGHTALYWYRQSLGQGLEFLIYFQGNSAPDKSGLPSDRFSAERTGGSVSTLTIQRTQQEDSAVYLCASSLSAGGRPEAFFGQGTRLTVV.

The chain uses TRBV20-1 and TRBJ2-5; TRBD1 aligns across 7 bases. Germline lookup yields CDR1 DFQATT and CDR2 SNEGSKA (reference sequence). V dropped 7 bases and J dropped 4; count of bases not matched to a gene: 3. The CDR3 is 11 residues long. CDR3 DNA: TGCAGTGTCCGACAGGGAGAGACCCAGTACTTC. Protein product: CSVRQGETQYF.

The V call is TRBV7-2, the J call TRBJ2-5, with D perhaps being TRBD1 or TRBD2 (5 bases each). The CDR3 has 14 residues. CDR1 SGHTA and CDR2 FQGNSA come from the germline V gene. The ends were cut back, 0 bases at V and 3 bases at J, with 8 bases in the middle. The CDR3 bases are TGTGCCAGCAGCTTAGCGTTGGGGGAAGAGACCCAGTACTTC. Protein product: CASSLALGEETQYF.

J is TRBJ1-6 and V is TRBV25-1; no clear D gene. The V end lost 2 bases, the J end lost 6 bases, and 17 bases lay between the germline ends. This CDR3 has 17 amino acids. CDR1 is MGHDK and CDR2 is SYGVNS in the germline V gene. In nucleotides, the CDR3 is TGTGCCAGCAGTGAAAATCGAGGAGTCGTAATTAATTCACCCCTCCACTTT. Amino acid sequence: CASSENRGVVINSPLHF.

This clonotype was counted once. The CDR3 DNA is TGCAGCAGCTTGGAAGAGGATGGCTACACCTTC. Translating it yields CSSLEEDGYTF. V is TRBV29-1 and J is TRBJ1-2, with D hard to call. The CDR3 covers 11 residues. V lost 8 bases to trimming and J lost 6 bases, with 13 bases between them. From germline, CDR1 is SQVTM and CDR2 ANQGSEA.

CDR3 coding DNA: TGTGCCACCGCTAACTATGGCTACACCTTC. Its translation is CATANYGYTF. The chain recombines TRBV25-1 with TRBJ1-2, with D hard to call. Germline V CDR1 and CDR2: MGHDK, SYGVNS. The CDR3 is made up of 10 amino acids. Trimming shortened V by 10 bases and J by 0 bases, and 3 bases separated the two germline ends.

A few counts support this clonotype. The chain recombines TRBV11-3 with TRBJ2-5; 10 nucleotides agree with TRBD1. This CDR3 has 15 amino acids. V lost 8 bases and J lost 4; bases outside the gene matches: 10. Germline-derived CDR1 and CDR2 are SGHNT and YENEEA. CDR3 amino acids: CASSPRTGGRETQYF. In nucleotides, the CDR3 is TGTGCCAGCTCACCCCGGACAGGGGGAAGAGAGACCCAGTACTTC.

Turning to this clonotype: An end of the junction differs from the germline gene, which may be a read error. V gene TRBV10-3 combines with J gene TRBJ1-2, with 9 bases that match TRBD1. Germline-derived CDR1 and CDR2 are ENHRY and SYGVKD. This CDR3 comprises 17 residues. The CDR3 nucleotides read TGTGCCAGCAGTGACTTCGGCGGGACAGGGAGTAACTATGGCTACACCTTC. It encodes CASSDFGGTGSNYGYTF.

This clonotype showed up just a few times. The chain employs TRBV10-2 and TRBJ1-1, with D perhaps matching TRBD1 (6 bases). Germline assignment: CDR1 WSHSY and CDR2 SAAADI. With 1 base removed from V and 5 bases from J, the gap between germline ends came to 11 bases. The CDR3 spans 14 residues. The CDR3 loop reads CASSEYRAGTEAFF. DNA for the CDR3: TGCGCCAGCAGTGAGTACAGGGCGGGAACTGAAGCTTTCTTT.

This clonotype was counted only a few times. V gene TRBV7-9 combines with J gene TRBJ1-1, with 7 nucleotides matching TRBD1. This CDR3 is 15 amino acids long. Germline-derived CDR1 and CDR2 are SEHNR and FQNEAQ (reference sequence). V lost 1 base and J lost 6; bases outside the gene matches: 8. CDR3 protein: CASSLVGARGSEAFF. The CDR3 nucleotides are TGTGCCAGCAGCTTAGTGGGGGCCAGGGGGTCTGAAGCTTTCTTT.

This sequence joins TRBV6-5 and TRBJ2-7; TRBD2 aligns across 7 bases. Unmatched junction bases numbered 10, after V lost 5 bases and J lost 3 bases. Germline V gene sequence: CDR1 MNHEY, CDR2 SVGAGI. The CDR3 contains 15 residues. This CDR3 is CASSEGGRNSYEQYF. CDR3 DNA sequence: TGTGCCAGCAGTGAAGGCGGGAGAAACAGCTACGAGCAGTACTTC.

The V gene is TRBV29-1, the J gene TRBJ1-4; possibly TRBD1 for D (5 bases). The CDR3 extends over 15 amino acids. The V gene lost 3 bases and the J gene lost 7 bases, with 18 bases spanning the gap. Germline CDR1 is SQVTM and CDR2 is ANQGSEA. CDR3 residues: CSVESSDSESEKLFF. The DNA for the CDR3 is TGCAGCGTTGAGTCCAGCGACAGTGAGAGTGAAAAACTGTTTTTT. Full variable domain (remainder filled in from reference TRBV29-1 and TRBJ1-4): SAVISQKPSRDICQRGTSLTIQCQVDSQVTMMFWYRQQPGQSLTLIATANQGSEATYESGFVIDKFPISRPNLTFSTLTVSNMSPEDSSIYLCSVESSDSESEKLFFGSGTQLSVL.

The V call is TRBV2, the J call TRBJ1-1; D is ambiguous. In germline, CDR1 is SNHLY, CDR2 FYNNEI. V was trimmed by 0 bases and J by 2 bases, leaving 7 bases between them. The CDR3 is 14 residues long. The CDR3 loop is CASSEARHNTEAFF. The CDR3, as DNA: TGTGCCAGCAGTGAAGCGAGACATAACACTGAAGCTTTCTTT.

This clonotype appeared many times. The chain joins TRBV29-1 to TRBJ2-2; D remains ambiguous. The CDR3 spans 14 residues. CDR1 is SQVTM, CDR2 ANQGSEA, per germline. Trimming pared 5 bases from V and 0 bases from J, leaving 10 bases between. The CDR3 protein is CSVQVGPNTGELFF. The CDR3 DNA is TGCAGCGTTCAAGTGGGTCCGAACACCGGGGAGCTGTTTTTT.

This clonotype was seen repeatedly, ten times or more. CDR3 nucleotide sequence: TGTGCCAGCATGCCAACAGGGAATAATTCACCCCTCCACTTT. The encoded protein is CASMPTGNNSPLHF. The J gene is TRBJ1-6, the V gene TRBV12-3 or TRBV12-4, with D possibly matching TRBD1 (6 bases). The CDR3 contains 14 residues. Trimming took 7 bases from V and 5 from J, leaving 12 bases between them.